This passage covers 32 T cell receptor beta chains from one sample sequenced in a study of blood T cell repertoires in COVID-19. Sequencing was performed with immunoSEQ multiplex PCR; in TCRdb, only in-frame clones are kept and a portion is missing. This sample has about 160,000 clones, with less than 85% found just once. Sample: peripheral blood. These receptors originate from a human donor with acute or convalescent COVID-19. The donor label of this sample is uncertain.

CDR3 nucleotides: TGTGCCAGCTCTCCAGAGACTATCACCGAGCAGTACTTC. Translated: CASSPETITEQYF. V and J are TRBV18 and TRBJ2-7, with D possibly matching TRBD2 (5 bases). V was pared by 6 bases and J by 6 bases, with 15 bases between. The germline gives CDR1 KGHSH, CDR2 LQKENI. This CDR3 has 13 residues.

The chain carries TRBV6-5 and TRBJ1-6; D perhaps matches TRBD1 (5 bases). CDR1 is MNHEY, CDR2 SVGAGI, per germline. V lost 6 bases, J lost 12 bases, and 21 bases lay in between. This CDR3 spans 15 amino acids. In DNA, the CDR3 is TGTGCCAGCAGACGACAACAGGCTCCCTCTTTACCCCTCCACTTT. Residues: CASRRQQAPSLPLHF.

Ten or more counts support this clone. The chain is built from TRBV27 and TRBJ1-5; a possible D gene is TRBD1 (5 bases). V lost 3 bases and J 2 bases, leaving 14 bases between the germline ends. Per germline, CDR1 MNHEY and CDR2 SMNVEV (reference sequence). The CDR3 extends over 16 amino acids. CDR3 nucleotides: TGTGCCAGCAGTTTGGGAGGGGTGGTAGGCAATCAGCCCCAGCATTTT. This sequence encodes CASSLGGVVGNQPQHF.

The chain carries TRBV6-5 and TRBJ1-2; D gene uncertain. The CDR3 is 14 amino acids. Germline-derived CDR1 and CDR2 are MNHEY and SVGAGI. The V gene lost 7 bases and the J gene lost 2 bases, with 14 bases spanning the gap. Written as DNA, the CDR3 is TGTGCCAGCACCTTTGGCAGAAACAACTATGGCTACACCTTC. Its protein is CASTFGRNNYGYTF.

This chain joins TRBV6-1 and TRBJ1-5; D perhaps matches TRBD1 (6 bases). The CDR3 is 16 amino acids. The V and J ends lost 3 bases and 3 bases respectively, with 15 bases between them. From germline, CDR1 is MNHNS and CDR2 SASEGT. The CDR3 nucleotides are TGTGCCAGCAGTGACTTTCAGGGGTTCCCCAATCAGCCCCAGCATTTT. It specifies CASSDFQGFPNQPQHF.

The J gene is TRBJ2-1, the V gene TRBV29-1; no clear D. V dropped 7 bases and J dropped 2 bases, with 18 bases sitting between them. The CDR3 extends over 15 amino acids. CDR1 and CDR2 (germline): SQVTM, ANQGSEA. The CDR3 loop is CSALYQESTYNEQFF. The CDR3 DNA sequence: TGCAGCGCTCTGTATCAGGAATCAACCTACAATGAGCAGTTCTTC.

This chain uses TRBV10-3 with TRBJ1-5, with D tentatively TRBD1 (6 bases). The CDR3 runs 13 residues. Per germline, CDR1 ENHRY and CDR2 SYGVKD. Trimming stripped 4 bases from V and 7 bases from J, with 11 bases between. CDR3: CAISVNREQPQHF. CDR3 in DNA: TGTGCCATCAGTGTTAACAGGGAACAGCCCCAGCATTTT.

In its sample, this clone was seen a few times. The chain employs TRBV2 and TRBJ2-3; the match to TRBD2 covers 8 bases. The CDR3 length is 16 residues. Trimming at V came to 6 bases and at J to 3 bases, leaving 11 bases not matched to a gene. CDR1 and CDR2 from the germline V gene are SNHLY and FYNNEI. The CDR3 DNA is TGTGCCAGCAGCGCTAGGGCGGGGGGTCGGACAGATACGCAGTATTTT. This encodes CASSARAGGRTDTQYF.

CDR3 nucleotides: TGTGCCAGCACCCAGACAGGGCACTGGGGTGGCTACACCTTC. Protein sequence: CASTQTGHWGGYTF. The rearrangement joins TRBV28 to TRBJ1-2, with TRBD1 identical over 7 bases. The germline CDR1 and CDR2 sequences are MDHEN and SYDVKM. Trimming cost V 7 bases and J 7 bases; bases outside gene matches: 12. This CDR3 has 14 residues.

The chain has TRBV10-3 and TRBJ1-1; 11 positions match TRBD1. The CDR3 has 13 amino acids. V lost 11 bases and J lost 5; bases outside the gene matches: 7. CDR1 and CDR2 from the germline V gene are ENHRY and SYGVKD. CDR3 region: CAVGGQGGTEAFF. CDR3 coding DNA: TGTGCCGTGGGGGGACAGGGGGGTACTGAAGCTTTCTTT.

Notes on this clone: Compared with germline, one end of the junction differs, possibly owing to a read error. The chain couples TRBV5-1 to TRBJ2-1, with 8 bases matching TRBD1. The CDR3 covers 13 residues. Germline loops: CDR1 SGHRS, CDR2 YFSETQ. The CDR3 nucleotides read TGCGCCAGCAGTTTGGACAGGGTCGATGAGCAGTTCTTC. Protein product: CASSLDRVDEQFF.

This clone has just one count. V usage is TRBV5-6 and J usage is TRBJ2-7; the match to TRBD2 covers 9 bases. Trimming took 0 bases from V and 2 from J; bases not matched to a gene: 3. The CDR3 contains 15 residues. The germline V gene has CDR1 SGHDT and CDR2 YYEEEE. The CDR3 region is CASSLVAGGPYEQYF. The CDR3 bases are TGTGCCAGCAGCTTGGTGGCGGGGGGGCCCTACGAGCAGTACTTC.

The chain carries TRBV18 and TRBJ1-5; no clear D gene. The CDR3 runs to 15 residues. CDR1 and CDR2 (germline): KGHSH, LQKENI. V lost 6 bases and J 3 bases, leaving 15 bases between the germline ends. The CDR3 sequence is CASSPSGVFNQPQHF. CDR3 DNA: TGTGCCAGCTCCCCCTCGGGAGTCTTCAATCAGCCCCAGCATTTT.

This clone came up once. The rearrangement uses TRBV18 and TRBJ1-6; TRBD1 matches at 9 bases. Germline loops: CDR1 KGHSH, CDR2 LQKENI. J was trimmed by 8 bases and V by 4 bases; bases with no gene match: 3. This CDR3 has 14 amino acids. The CDR3 reads CASSRDRVDSPLHF. The CDR3 DNA reads as TGTGCCAGCTCACGGGACAGGGTGGATTCACCCCTCCACTTT.

This chain uses TRBV19 with TRBJ1-4, with D tentatively TRBD1 (5 bases). V gave up 9 bases and J gave up 6 bases, with 20 bases separating them. The CDR3 consists of 15 residues. Germline values: CDR1 LNHDA, CDR2 SQIVND (reference sequence). CDR3 residues: CASRYGASSDEKLFF. The CDR3 region has the DNA TGTGCCAGCCGATATGGGGCCTCCTCCGATGAAAAACTGTTTTTT.

The chain couples TRBV7-6 to TRBJ2-1; the match to TRBD2 covers 11 bases. The V gene's germline CDR1 is SGHVS and CDR2 FNYEAQ. The CDR3 consists of 12 residues. Unmatched junction bases numbered 3, after V lost 4 bases and J lost 13 bases. CDR3 DNA sequence: TGTGCCAGCAGCTCTAGCGGGGGGAAACAGTTCTTC. The encoded protein is CASSSSGGKQFF. The whole variable domain, remainder taken from reference TRBV7-6 and TRBJ2-1, is GAGVSQSPRYKVTKRGQDVALRCDPISGHVSLYWYRQALGQGPEFLTYFNYEAQQDKSGLPNDRFSAERPEGSISTLTIQRTEQRDSAMYRCASSSSGGKQFFGPGTRLTVL.

The gene calls are TRBV4-1 and TRBJ1-6; 7 bases line up with TRBD1. Per germline, CDR1 MGHRA and CDR2 YSYEKL. The CDR3 loop spans 18 amino acids. V trimming: 0 bases; J trimming: 6 bases; junction bases outside the gene matches: 11. The CDR3 DNA is TGCGCCAGCAGCCAAGATTCTGAGACCGGGACAGCTAATTCACCCCTCCACTTT. As protein: CASSQDSETGTANSPLHF.

The chain joins TRBV28 to TRBJ2-2, with a weak D call TRBD1 (6 bases). V shed 3 bases and J shed 4 bases, with 12 bases lying between them. Germline V CDR1 and CDR2: MDHEN, SYDVKM. The CDR3 spans 15 residues. The CDR3 region is CASSFWGRVTGELFF. CDR3 in DNA: TGTGCCAGCAGTTTTTGGGGGCGGGTCACCGGGGAGCTGTTTTTT.

The chain couples TRBV5-4 to TRBJ1-1; D call uncertain. Trimming shortened V by 4 bases and J by 1 base, and 17 bases separated the two germline ends. The CDR3 is made up of 16 amino acids. Germline V CDR1 and CDR2: SGHNT, YYREEE (reference sequence). DNA for the CDR3: TGTGCCAGCAGCCCCCGGGAGGCCAGGAGGAACACTGAAGCTTTCTTT. It encodes CASSPREARRNTEAFF.

This chain uses TRBV7-9 with TRBJ1-1, with D unresolved. Germline values: CDR1 SEHNR, CDR2 FQNEAQ (reference sequence). The CDR3 has 14 residues. V was shortened by 5 bases and J by 5 bases, with 15 bases between the two germline ends. In nucleotides, the CDR3 is TGTGCCAGCAGCGCCCGGAGGTTGGAAACTGAAGCTTTCTTT. This encodes CASSARRLETEAFF.

This chain's CDR3 is CASSINRFYTEAFF. CDR3 bases: TGTGCCAGTAGTATAAACAGATTCTACACTGAAGCTTTCTTT. The V gene is TRBV19, the J gene TRBJ1-1; no clear D. This CDR3 spans 14 amino acids. V lost 2 bases to trimming and J lost 3 bases, with 10 bases between them. Germline CDR1 reads LNHDA; CDR2 reads SQIVND (reference sequence).

The rearrangement links TRBV30 to TRBJ1-2, with D tentatively TRBD1 (5 bases). The V gene lost 0 bases and the J gene lost 8 bases, with 13 bases spanning the gap. There are 13 residues in the CDR3. The germline V gene encodes CDR1 GTSNPN and CDR2 SVGIG (reference sequence). The CDR3 spells CAWSVRGGWGYTF. As DNA, the CDR3 is TGTGCCTGGAGTGTACGGGGGGGATGGGGCTACACCTTC. Based on the CDR3 plus reference TRBV30 and TRBJ1-2, the full variable domain is SQTIHQWPATLVQPVGSPLSLECTVEGTSNPNLYWYRQAAGRGLQLLFYSVGIGQISSEVPQNLSASRPQDRQFILSSKKLLLSDSGFYLCAWSVRGGWGYTFGSGTRLTVV.

In DNA form, the CDR3 reads TGTGCCAGCAGCTTAAACACAGGGCTAAATGAGCAGTTCTTC. Its protein is CASSLNTGLNEQFF. V gene TRBV7-9 combines with J gene TRBJ2-1; weak D call: TRBD1 (6 bases). Looked up from germline, CDR1 is SEHNR and CDR2 is FQNEAQ (reference sequence). The CDR3 runs 14 residues. Trimming removed 2 bases at V and 7 bases at J, with 12 bases between. Filled out from reference TRBV7-9 and TRBJ2-1, the complete variable domain reads DTGVSQNPRHKITKRGQNVTFRCDPISEHNRLYWYRQTLGQGPEFLTYFQNEAQLEKSRLLSDRFSAERPKGSFSTLEIQRTEQGDSAMYLCASSLNTGLNEQFFGPGTRLTVL.

The rearrangement uses TRBV18 and TRBJ1-1; TRBD1 matches at 12 bases. CDR3 length equals 18 residues. The germline gives CDR1 KGHSH, CDR2 LQKENI. With V trimmed by 4 bases and J by 3 bases, 12 bases remained unmatched. CDR3 nucleotide sequence: TGTGCCAGCTCACTCCGTGGGACAGGGGGCGGACTGGACACTGAAGCTTTCTTT. Its protein product is CASSLRGTGGGLDTEAFF.

This clone was observed a single time. The J gene is TRBJ1-4, the V gene TRBV25-1; D is ambiguous. The CDR3 is made up of 16 amino acids. Germline loops: CDR1 MGHDK, CDR2 SYGVNS. Trimming took off 1 base at V and 6 bases at J, with 15 bases between the two ends. CDR3 region: CASSEWREGVYEKLFF. The CDR3, as DNA: TGTGCCAGCAGTGAATGGAGGGAAGGTGTGTATGAAAAACTGTTTTTT.

As DNA, the CDR3 is TGTGCCAGCAGCTTGGATACAGAAACAGATACGCAGTATTTT. Encoded protein: CASSLDTETDTQYF. The chain is built from TRBV5-5 and TRBJ2-3; D remains unclear. Germline assignment: CDR1 SGHKS and CDR2 YYEKEE (reference sequence). V was shortened by 0 bases and J by 3 bases, with 8 bases between the two germline ends. CDR3 length: 14 amino acids.

This clone came up a few times. The V and J genes are TRBV29-1 and TRBJ1-1; 7 positions match TRBD1. V was clipped by 4 bases and J by 0 bases; unmatched bases: 5. The CDR3 has 14 residues. In germline, CDR1 is SQVTM, CDR2 ANQGSEA. The CDR3 here is CSVVAGGMNTEAFF. In nucleotides, the CDR3 is TGCAGCGTTGTGGCAGGGGGGATGAACACTGAAGCTTTCTTT.

This clone was observed a few times. V gene TRBV11-3 combines with J gene TRBJ2-2; maybe TRBD1 (5 bases). V gave up 6 bases and J gave up 1 base, with 24 bases separating them. This CDR3 region has 19 residues. Germline CDR1 reads SGHNT; CDR2 reads YENEEA. The CDR3 coding sequence is TGTGCCAGCAGTCCCCAAGGGGCGTTTGCGCCACAGAACACCGGGGAGCTGTTTTTT. Encoded protein: CASSPQGAFAPQNTGELFF.

The V call is TRBV30, the J call TRBJ1-4, with 7 bases matching TRBD1. This CDR3 has 14 residues. The junction had 4 bases not matched to a gene; V was cut back by 1 base and J by 5 bases. CDR1 GTSNPN and CDR2 SVGIG come from the germline V gene (reference sequence). The chain's CDR3 is CAWSAGTVNEKLFF. Here the CDR3 DNA reads TGTGCCTGGAGTGCCGGGACAGTAAATGAAAAACTGTTTTTT. Combining the CDR3 with reference TRBV30 and TRBJ1-4 gives the whole variable domain SQTIHQWPATLVQPVGSPLSLECTVEGTSNPNLYWYRQAAGRGLQLLFYSVGIGQISSEVPQNLSASRPQDRQFILSSKKLLLSDSGFYLCAWSAGTVNEKLFFGSGTQLSVL.

The J gene is TRBJ1-2, the V gene TRBV3-1 (or the pseudogene TRBV3-2); D unclear. Germline CDR1 reads LGHDT; CDR2 reads YNNKEL (reference sequence). V was clipped by 6 bases and J by 5 bases, with 16 bases between them. The CDR3 loop spans 14 amino acids. The CDR3 DNA is TGTGCCAGCAGTCAGACCGGGAACCTGTATGGCTACACCTTC. Protein sequence: CASSQTGNLYGYTF.

This clone was seen just once. The rearrangement uses TRBV7-2 and TRBJ1-6; unclear D gene. CDR1 is SGHTA, CDR2 FQGNSA, per germline. The CDR3 covers 18 residues. The germline V and J ends were trimmed by 3 bases and 0 bases, with 15 bases remaining between them. In DNA form, the CDR3 reads TGTGCCAGCAGCTTCTCCGACTTATCGAGCTCCTATAATTCACCCCTCCACTTT. It translates to CASSFSDLSSSYNSPLHF.

The V gene is TRBV7-3, the J gene TRBJ1-5; 11 bases fit TRBD1. Germline assignment: CDR1 SGHTA and CDR2 FQGTGA. J gave up 5 bases and V 5 bases, and 14 bases lay outside the gene matches. The CDR3 extends over 18 amino acids. The chain's CDR3 is CASSPNYGQGAGYQPQHF. DNA for the CDR3: TGTGCCAGCAGCCCGAACTACGGACAGGGGGCGGGGTATCAGCCCCAGCATTTT.